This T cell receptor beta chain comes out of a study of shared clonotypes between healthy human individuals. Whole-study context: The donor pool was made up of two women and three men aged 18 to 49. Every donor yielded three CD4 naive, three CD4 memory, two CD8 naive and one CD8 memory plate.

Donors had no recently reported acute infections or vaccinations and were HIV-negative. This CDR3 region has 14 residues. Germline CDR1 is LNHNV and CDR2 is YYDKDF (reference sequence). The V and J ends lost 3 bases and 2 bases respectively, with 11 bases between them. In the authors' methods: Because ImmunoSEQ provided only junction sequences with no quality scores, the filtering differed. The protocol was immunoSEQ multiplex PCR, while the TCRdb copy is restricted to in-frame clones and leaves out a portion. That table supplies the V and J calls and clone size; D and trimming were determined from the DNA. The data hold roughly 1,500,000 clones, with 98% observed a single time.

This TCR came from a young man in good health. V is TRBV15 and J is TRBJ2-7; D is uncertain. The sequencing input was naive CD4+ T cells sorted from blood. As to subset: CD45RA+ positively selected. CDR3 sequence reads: CATSRGTQAYEQYF. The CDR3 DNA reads TGTGCCACCAGCAGGGGCACTCAGGCCTACGAGCAGTACTTC.